Following are 7 T cell receptor beta chains from one sample sequenced in a study of response to subunit inactivated influenza vaccine. TCRdb reprocessed the RT-PCR reads with MiXCR, giving one entry per CDR3 protein. The sample shows around 520,000 distinct CDR3 sequences, around 25% of them seen only once. The sequencing here drew on CD4+ T cells sorted from PBMCs, taken 5 to 6 days after vaccination. The source is a man aged 50-59 years who received an inactivated influenza vaccine.

V gene TRBV20-1 combines with J gene TRBJ2-2, with D possibly matching TRBD1 (6 bases). Between the trimmed V and J ends, which lost 8 bases and 1 base, there was a span of 11 bases. In germline, CDR1 is DFQATT, CDR2 SNEGSKA (reference sequence). This CDR3 contains 13 residues. The chain's CDR3 is CSTHRENTGELFF. The DNA of the CDR3 is TGCAGTACACACAGGGAGAACACCGGGGAGCTGTTTTTT.

This clonotype was detected a few times. This chain connects TRBV20-1 to TRBJ2-5, with 13 bases lining up with TRBD2. This CDR3 region has 14 residues. The V gene end was trimmed by 5 bases and the J gene end by 3 bases; junction bases not matched to a gene: 3. The germline V gene has CDR1 DFQATT and CDR2 SNEGSKA (reference sequence). In nucleotides, the CDR3 is TGCAGTGCTTTGGGACTAGCGGGGAAAGAGACCCAGTACTTC. Its translation: CSALGLAGKETQYF.

There are a few counts of this clonotype. The rearrangement links TRBV11-1 to TRBJ2-1; D might be TRBD2 (6 bases). CDR3 length equals 20 residues. Germline-derived CDR1 and CDR2 are SGHAT and FQDESV (reference sequence). The V end was cut by 7 bases, the J end by 8 bases, with 36 bases between. The CDR3 region has the DNA TGTGCCAGCACCCCCCCGAGGGTGACGGGAGCATACCGGTTAAGGGATGAGCAGTTCTTC. Amino acids: CASTPPRVTGAYRLRDEQFF.

The chain recombines TRBV5-1 with TRBJ2-3, with 8 positions matching TRBD1. Trimming removed 0 bases from V and 6 bases from J; junction bases left unmatched: 3. Germline V gives CDR1 SGHRS, CDR2 YFSETQ. This CDR3 comprises 14 residues. The CDR3 protein is CASSLATGEDTQYF. CDR3 DNA sequence: TGCGCCAGCAGCTTGGCGACAGGGGAGGATACGCAGTATTTT.

The V and J genes are TRBV4-1 and TRBJ2-5, with 9 bases identical to TRBD1. CDR1 is MGHRA, CDR2 YSYEKL, per germline. V was clipped by 4 bases and J by 3 bases; unmatched bases: 9. The CDR3 length is 16 residues. CDR3 nucleotides: TGCGCCAGCAGCCTGGGACAGGGTAGGCCCAAAGAGACCCAGTACTTC. Amino acid sequence: CASSLGQGRPKETQYF.

This clonotype was seen only a few times. This rearrangement joins TRBV4-3 to TRBJ1-5; D uncertain. V gave up 0 bases and J gave up 6 bases, with 15 bases separating them. The CDR3 is 16 amino acids. Germline V lookup: CDR1 LGHNA, CDR2 YSLEER. The CDR3 protein is CASSQELGNGGQPQHF. The CDR3 DNA sequence: TGCGCCAGCAGCCAAGAATTGGGTAATGGCGGTCAGCCCCAGCATTTT.

The rearrangement links TRBV15 to TRBJ2-3; D uncertain. The V end lost 2 bases, the J end lost 3 bases, and 12 bases lay between the germline ends. In germline, CDR1 is LNHNV, CDR2 YYDKDF (reference sequence). The CDR3 is made up of 15 amino acids. The CDR3 sequence: CATSRPDRPTDTQYF. Here the CDR3 DNA reads TGTGCCACCAGCAGACCCGATCGGCCGACAGATACGCAGTATTTT.